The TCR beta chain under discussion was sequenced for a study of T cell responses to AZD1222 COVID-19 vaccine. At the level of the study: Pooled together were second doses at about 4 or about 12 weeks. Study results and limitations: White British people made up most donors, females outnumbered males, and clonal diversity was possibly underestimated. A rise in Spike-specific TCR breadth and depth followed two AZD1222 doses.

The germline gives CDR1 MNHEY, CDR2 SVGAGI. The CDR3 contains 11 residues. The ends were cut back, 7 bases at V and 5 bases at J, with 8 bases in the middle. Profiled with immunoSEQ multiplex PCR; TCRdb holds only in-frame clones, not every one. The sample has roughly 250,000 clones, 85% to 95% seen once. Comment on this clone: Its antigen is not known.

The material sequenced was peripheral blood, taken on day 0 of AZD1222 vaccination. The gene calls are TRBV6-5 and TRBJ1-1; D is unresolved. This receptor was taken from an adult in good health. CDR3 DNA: TGTGCCAGCATGGCGGGGACTGAAGCTTTCTTT. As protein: CASMAGTEAFF.